This TCR beta chain emerged from a study of graft-versus-host responses after intestinal transplantation. The wider study: Every recipient had anti-thymocyte globulin induction and two to four years of tacrolimus plus steroids.

Details on this clone: As yet, its antigen is unknown.

This CDR3 region has 15 residues. The V gene end was trimmed by 7 bases and the J gene end by 5 bases; junction bases not matched to a gene: 11. Germline CDR1 and CDR2: SGHRS and YFSETQ. The method was immunoSEQ multiplex PCR; TCRdb's version includes in-frame clones alone and lacks a portion of them. The sample includes approximately 54,000 clones, 70% to 85% of them seen just once. Study-level results: Present in recipient marrow, GvH clones included some that appeared first in ileum or blood.

V usage is TRBV5-1 and J usage is TRBJ2-3, with 9 bases matching TRBD2. The sequences come from unstimulated CD4+ T cells sorted from spleen or lymph node cells, collected before transplant. This sequence was found in a human donor who was the organ donor for an intestinal transplant. The CDR3 region is CASGSGTSWEDTQYF. The CDR3 DNA reads TGCGCCAGCGGTTCCGGGACTAGCTGGGAAGATACGCAGTATTTT.